This T cell receptor beta chain was recovered during a study of T-cell memory formation after mild COVID-19. Per germline, CDR1 KGHDR and CDR2 SFDVKD. This CDR3 contains 12 residues. Trimming pared 6 bases from V and 7 bases from J, leaving 8 bases between. Only a few counts were recorded for this clonotype. TCRdb ran MiXCR on the 5' RACE reads and lists one entry per CDR3 protein. Among approximately 250,000 distinct CDR3 sequences, less than 20% were seen once, and the ten largest hold around 2%. The TCR originated in an adult woman who had mild COVID-19 (a few samples of this study predate the infection). Cell type and time point are not known. The sequenced sample consisted of PBMCs or a T cell subset sorted from them (not recorded which). This chain uses TRBV24-1 with TRBJ1-4, with D possibly TRBD1 on 5 matching bases. The CDR3 bases are TGTGCCACCAGTTCAGGGCCTGAAAAACTGTTTTTT. This encodes CATSSGPEKLFF.